What follows are 2 T cell receptor beta chains derived from one specimen sequenced in a study of PD-1 blockade in classical Hodgkin lymphoma. TCRdb's copy holds only in-frame clones and misses some; the assay was immunoSEQ multiplex PCR. The sample consists of around 17,000 clones, approximately 92% of them appearing once. The time point here: newly diagnosed, previously untreated cHL patient sample. Sequenced: peripheral blood mononuclear cells (PBMCs). The receptor source for this set is a human donor with classical Hodgkin lymphoma.

The chain uses TRBV25-1 and TRBJ1-6, with TRBD1 as a possible D gene (6 bases). The CDR3 runs to 16 residues. Germline V gene sequence: CDR1 MGHDK, CDR2 SYGVNS. V dropped 1 base and J dropped 9 bases, with 16 bases sitting between them. The CDR3 sequence: CASSELVQGISSPLHF. For the CDR3, the DNA is TGTGCCAGCAGTGAATTGGTCCAGGGGATTAGTTCACCCCTCCACTTT.

The V and J genes are TRBV5-4 and TRBJ1-5; the D is unclear. The V and J ends lost 0 bases and 4 bases respectively, with 2 bases between them. The CDR3 totals 12 residues. Germline-derived CDR1 and CDR2 are SGHNT and YYREEE (reference sequence). The CDR3 protein is CASSLGNQPQHF. The CDR3 DNA sequence: TGTGCCAGCAGCTTGGGAAATCAGCCCCAGCATTTT.